Each of the 24 T cell receptor beta chains below was sequenced from the same sample in a study of Graves' ophthalmopathy and Graves' hyperthyroidism. Investigators amplified TCR beta CDR3 regions from RNA transcripts. RT-PCR with HTBI primers came first, then second-round multiplex PCR. TCRdb used MiXCR to reprocess the multiplex PCR reads, holding one entry per CDR3 protein. The table includes over a million distinct CDR3 sequences, less than 45% detected once. Sequencing was performed on peripheral blood or thyroid tissue (not recorded which). Source of these receptors: an adult man with Graves' hyperthyroidism.

The chain couples TRBV7-2 to TRBJ2-6; D uncertain. CDR1 SGHTA and CDR2 FQGNSA come from the germline V gene. The CDR3 has 11 residues. V was pared by 8 bases and J by 4 bases, with 3 bases between. CDR3: CASAGANVLTF. DNA for the CDR3: TGTGCCAGCGCAGGGGCCAACGTCCTGACTTTC.

This clonotype has ten or more counts. DNA of the CDR3: TGCGGTTCGGGACTCGGAGGGGAAAAACTGTTTTTT. Translating it yields CGSGLGGEKLFF. V and J are TRBV20-1 and TRBJ1-4, with D maybe TRBD1 (5 bases). Germline CDR1 DFQATT, CDR2 SNEGSKA (reference sequence). This CDR3 region has 12 residues.

This clonotype was seen only once. This chain joins TRBV10-3 and TRBJ2-7, with 7 bases fitting TRBD1. The length of the CDR3 is 13 residues. Losses at the gene ends were 5 bases for V and 3 bases for J; bases not matched to a gene: 4. CDR1 is ENHRY and CDR2 is SYGVKD in the germline V gene. The CDR3 loop reads CAISYDRDYEQYF. The CDR3 DNA sequence: TGTGCCATCAGTTACGACAGGGACTACGAGCAGTACTTC.

A word on this clonotype: This may arise from a read error, as a much more abundant clone is one base away. The chain's CDR3 is CAISPELAQPQHF. In DNA, the CDR3 is TGTGCCATCAGCCCGGAGCTGGCGCAGCCCCAGCATTTT. J is TRBJ1-5 and V is TRBV7-2; no definite D call. This CDR3 is 13 amino acids long. Germline V gene sequence: CDR1 SGHTA, CDR2 FQGNSA. Looking up the rest from reference TRBV7-2 and TRBJ1-5 gives the full variable domain: GAGVSQSPSNKVTEKGKDVELRCDPISGHTALYWYRQSLGQGLEFLIYFQGNSAPDKSGLPSDRFSAERTGGSVSTLTIQRTQQEDSAVYLCAISPELAQPQHFGDGTRLSIL.

This sequence joins TRBV27 and TRBJ2-7; D call uncertain. Per germline, CDR1 MNHEY and CDR2 SMNVEV (reference sequence). The V and J ends lost 6 bases and 1 base respectively, with 16 bases between them. This CDR3 comprises 15 residues. CDR3 sequence reads: CASRVTTLGSYEQYF. As DNA, the CDR3 is TGTGCCAGCAGGGTCACCACCCTCGGATCCTACGAGCAGTACTTC.

On this clonotype: Possible read error: a much larger clone is one base away. The rearrangement links TRBV20-1 to TRBJ1-2; D perhaps matches TRBD1 (5 bases). The CDR3 extends over 13 amino acids. Germline V gives CDR1 DFQATT, CDR2 SNEGSKA (reference sequence). V shed 5 bases and J shed 3 bases, with 13 bases lying between them. CDR3 loop: CSAPDIRYYGYTF. The CDR3 nucleotides are TGCAGTGCTCCGGACATTCGTTACTATGGCTACACCTTC.

This clonotype turned up a few times. The genes are TRBV5-1 and TRBJ1-1; TRBD1 aligns across 7 bases. Trimming took 3 bases from V and 10 from J; bases not matched to a gene: 6. The CDR3 covers 12 residues. CDR1 is SGHRS and CDR2 is YFSETQ in the germline V gene. This CDR3 reads CASSSQGGGAFF. CDR3 coding DNA: TGCGCCAGCAGCTCCCAGGGGGGGGGAGCTTTCTTT.

There are many counts of this clonotype. This chain links TRBV29-1 with TRBJ2-5; D not resolved. The CDR3 has 13 residues. Trimming stripped 3 bases from V and 2 bases from J, with 10 bases between. Germline CDR1 and CDR2: SQVTM and ANQGSEA. In DNA form, the CDR3 reads TGCAGCGTTGATTACTATTCACAAGAGACCCAGTACTTC. It encodes CSVDYYSQETQYF.

The table lists this clonotype with many counts. The chain combines TRBV29-1 with TRBJ2-2; D gene unclear. The CDR3 has 12 residues. In germline, CDR1 is SQVTM, CDR2 ANQGSEA. Trimming stripped 2 bases from V and 4 bases from J, with 5 bases between. CDR3 in DNA: TGCAGCGTTGAAAGGGTCACCGGGGAGCTGTTTTTT. Translated, it gives CSVERVTGELFF.

The chain has TRBV19 and TRBJ1-2; D is uncertain. The CDR3 has 11 amino acids. V was shortened by 3 bases and J by 6 bases, with 5 bases between the two germline ends. Germline CDR1 reads LNHDA; CDR2 reads SQIVND (reference sequence). The CDR3 here is CASSMSDGYTF. The CDR3 DNA reads TGTGCCAGTAGTATGAGCGATGGCTACACCTTC.

V usage is TRBV7-9 and J usage is TRBJ2-3; 8 nucleotides agree with TRBD2. V shed 6 bases, J shed 0 bases, and the junction held 5 bases outside the gene matches. The CDR3 extends over 15 amino acids. Germline lookup yields CDR1 SEHNR and CDR2 FQNEAQ (reference sequence). The CDR3 loop reads CASRQASGSTDTQYF. In DNA, the CDR3 is TGTGCCAGCAGACAAGCTAGCGGGAGCACAGATACGCAGTATTTT.

The J gene is TRBJ1-6, the V gene TRBV7-9; D gene unclear. CDR3 size: 15 residues. The V gene lost 3 bases and the J gene lost 7 bases, with 13 bases spanning the gap. The germline V gene encodes CDR1 SEHNR and CDR2 FQNEAQ (reference sequence). For the CDR3, the DNA is TGTGCCAGCAGCTTGAATGACCTGGGGAATTCACCCCTCCACTTT. As protein: CASSLNDLGNSPLHF.

The chain uses TRBV9 and TRBJ1-2; D remains ambiguous. The CDR3 has 15 amino acids. Germline-derived CDR1 and CDR2 are SGDLS and YYNGEE. Trimming shortened V by 0 bases and J by 2 bases, and 11 bases separated the two germline ends. CDR3 in amino acids: CASSVGWQANYGYTF. The CDR3 DNA sequence: TGTGCCAGCAGCGTAGGGTGGCAGGCGAACTATGGCTACACCTTC.

This clonotype has a handful of counts. In this CDR3 the conserved last residue, phenylalanine or tryptophan, is missing, so a read error is likely. The limits of the CDR3 on the DNA are not certain, so only TCRdb's listed CDR3 is given. This chain uses TRBV19 with TRBJ2-5; the listed D gene, TRBD1, was not tested against the DNA. The CDR3 is 18 amino acids long, termini counted. CDR1 and CDR2 from the germline V gene are LNHDA and SQIVND (reference sequence). The CDR3 here is CASSPEPGQGSYGYTFGS.

Regarding this clonotype: The CDR3 does not end in the conserved phenylalanine or tryptophan, so this is likely a read error. The chain joins TRBV7-2 to TRBJ2-7; D perhaps matches TRBD2 (5 bases). Germline CDR1 is SGHTA and CDR2 is FQGNSA. Trimming took 6 bases from V and 7 from J, leaving 22 bases between them. This CDR3 region has 15 residues. CDR3 loop: CASRNIRVLTGEQYL. The DNA of the CDR3 is TGTGCCAGCAGAAATATCCGGGTCCTCACGGGAGAGCAGTACCTC.

The chain recombines TRBV15 with TRBJ2-6; weak D call: TRBD1 (6 bases). The DNA matches TRBJ1-2 better at its end, which makes the J call doubtful. The CDR3 has 15 residues. In germline, CDR1 is LNHNV, CDR2 YYDKDF (reference sequence). The CDR3: CATSSRDTEDYGYTF. DNA for the CDR3: TGTGCCACCAGCAGCCGGGACACCGAAGACTATGGCTACACCTTC.

The genes are TRBV2 and TRBJ2-7, with TRBD1 matching 9 bases. CDR1 SNHLY and CDR2 FYNNEI come from the germline V gene. CDR3 size: 14 residues. V was clipped by 5 bases and J by 6 bases; unmatched bases: 8. CDR3 in DNA: TGTGCCAGCAGTCGGACAGGGGCGAAAGCCGAGCAGTACTTC. The encoded protein is CASSRTGAKAEQYF.

V is TRBV2 and J is TRBJ2-1; 10 nucleotides line up with TRBD2. J was trimmed by 3 bases and V by 6 bases; bases with no gene match: 5. Germline V gene sequence: CDR1 SNHLY, CDR2 FYNNEI. The CDR3 is made up of 15 amino acids. CDR3 loop: CASRTGTSDYNEQFF. The CDR3 nucleotides read TGTGCCAGCAGAACCGGGACTAGCGACTACAATGAGCAGTTCTTC.

This clonotype was detected many times. This chain links TRBV29-1 with TRBJ2-7; 9 bases line up with TRBD1. From germline, CDR1 is SQVTM and CDR2 ANQGSEA. The CDR3 length is 16 residues. The V and J ends lost 6 bases and 3 bases, in that order; junction bases with no gene match: 15. CDR3 sequence: CSVVGGQGPGFYEQYF. Written as DNA, the CDR3 is TGCAGCGTCGTTGGGGGACAGGGACCGGGATTCTACGAGCAGTACTTC.

This clonotype was counted at least ten times. The chain carries TRBV6-5 and TRBJ1-2, with 7 bases lining up with TRBD1. The germline V gene has CDR1 MNHEY and CDR2 SVGAGI. The V gene end was trimmed by 5 bases and the J gene end by 7 bases; junction bases not matched to a gene: 4. This CDR3 has 12 amino acids. In DNA form, the CDR3 reads TGTGCCAGCAGTCAAGACAGGGCTGGCTACACCTTC. As protein: CASSQDRAGYTF.

The chain joins TRBV9 to TRBJ1-5; D gene unclear. This CDR3 contains 15 residues. In germline, CDR1 is SGDLS, CDR2 YYNGEE. The V end was cut by 5 bases, the J end by 1 base, with 13 bases between. The CDR3 loop reads CASSFVAASNQPQHF. CDR3 sequence (DNA): TGTGCCAGCAGTTTCGTAGCGGCAAGCAATCAGCCCCAGCATTTT.

The chain combines TRBV11-2 with TRBJ1-6, with 7 nucleotides matching TRBD1. The CDR3 runs to 17 residues. Germline CDR1 is SGHAT and CDR2 is FQNNGV. Trimming at V came to 6 bases and at J to 4 bases, leaving 12 bases not matched to a gene. CDR3 coding DNA: TGTGCCAGCAGACCGATGCGACAGGGAGATTATAATTCACCCCTCCACTTT. This gives the protein CASRPMRQGDYNSPLHF.

This clonotype occurred a few times. The chain has TRBV7-9 and TRBJ2-5, with TRBD2 matching over 12 bases. V was pared by 5 bases and J by 5 bases, with 9 bases of the junction left unmatched. Germline values: CDR1 SEHNR, CDR2 FQNEAQ (reference sequence). The length of the CDR3 is 16 residues. This CDR3 is CASSPRLAGAEETQYF. The CDR3 DNA reads TGTGCCAGCAGCCCCAGACTAGCGGGGGCGGAGGAGACCCAGTACTTC.

The V call is TRBV9, the J call TRBJ1-5; TRBD1 aligns across 7 bases. V shed 3 bases, J shed 4 bases, and the junction held 10 bases outside the gene matches. The CDR3 length is 16 residues. CDR1 is SGDLS, CDR2 YYNGEE, per germline. As DNA, the CDR3 is TGTGCCAGCAGCGCTAAGGGGGCGGGGGGAAATCAGCCCCAGCATTTT. Translating gives CASSAKGAGGNQPQHF.